This TCR beta chain was identified during a study of blood T cell repertoires in COVID-19 (dated by TCRdb to between 2020 and 2021). Concerning the study at large: The collaborator samples originated in the United States, Italy and Spain and spanned the acute and convalescent phases of COVID-19. The prospective study material was composed of cDNA or gDNA derived from T cells, B-cell-depleted T cells, or PBMCs. A freely available public database, intended as a resource for researchers studying the immune response to SARS-CoV-2, is where the repertoires were released. HLA class I and class II types, where available, came from metadata supplied by the sample provider rather than from assay-based typing. Nearly every sample came with metadata listing a de-identified subject ID, COVID-19 status, age in years and sex. Subjects who had been exposed to COVID-19, were actively infected with it, or had recovered from it provided the deeply sampled blood TCRbeta repertoires that made up the dataset. Samples were obtained from the ongoing ImmuneRACE study (first 160 participants) and from roughly 1,300 subjects provided by 6 global collaborators. Here is what the overall study found, with its caveats: The quantity of clinical and demographic metadata differed by source and by participant and was supplied without curation.

At one collaborating source in Seattle, patients were enrolled during active infection and were followed longitudinally through the course of disease. The collaborating institutions used their own protocols to collect whole blood in K2EDTA tubes. For TCRbeta analysis, collaborators shipped samples as frozen whole blood, isolated PBMCs, or DNA extracted from either of those sample types. TCRbeta CDR3 regions were amplified from genomic DNA using the immunoSEQ Assay, a bias-controlled multiplex PCR. As for the authors' bioinformatics: The number of nucleated cells in each sample was estimated by amplification of reference gene primers within the assay. To quantify the absolute abundance of each unique TCRbeta CDR3 rearrangement, sequence reads were collapsed and filtered. For each sample, productive Simpson clonality was calculated by taking the square root of Simpson's diversity index across productive rearrangements. The source is immuneACCESS, and TCRdb retained only in-frame sequences with V and J called. Part of the clones is not carried over; for the studies checked, unresolved V genes explain less than half of this, and the remainder is unexplained. V and J calls and clone size are copied from that table; D and trimming were computed from the DNA. This sample holds about 96,000 clones; around 90% were observed only once. Clones ranked in the top ten supply 4% to 4.5% of the sample.

The CDR3 runs 14 residues from the cysteine to the phenylalanine. The read is trimmed to its CDR3 DNA, 42 bases read in frame from base 1. Sequences SGHDT (CDR1) and YYEEEE (CDR2) are obtained from the germline V gene. V gives up 2 bases and J gives up 4 bases, and the segment between their germline ends measures 12 bases. About this clone: The antigen it recognizes is unknown. No base-level quality is on record; no much larger clone is a single base apart.

The chain is assembled from TRBV5-6 and TRBJ1-2; 6 matching bases give a weak D call of TRBD1. The sequence was collected from a human donor with COVID-19, enrolled during active disease. The donor label of this sample is uncertain. Sequencing input: peripheral blood. CDR3 loop: CASSFEQGSYGYTF. The DNA sequence is TGTGCCAGCAGCTTCGAACAGGGCTCCTATGGCTACACCTTC.